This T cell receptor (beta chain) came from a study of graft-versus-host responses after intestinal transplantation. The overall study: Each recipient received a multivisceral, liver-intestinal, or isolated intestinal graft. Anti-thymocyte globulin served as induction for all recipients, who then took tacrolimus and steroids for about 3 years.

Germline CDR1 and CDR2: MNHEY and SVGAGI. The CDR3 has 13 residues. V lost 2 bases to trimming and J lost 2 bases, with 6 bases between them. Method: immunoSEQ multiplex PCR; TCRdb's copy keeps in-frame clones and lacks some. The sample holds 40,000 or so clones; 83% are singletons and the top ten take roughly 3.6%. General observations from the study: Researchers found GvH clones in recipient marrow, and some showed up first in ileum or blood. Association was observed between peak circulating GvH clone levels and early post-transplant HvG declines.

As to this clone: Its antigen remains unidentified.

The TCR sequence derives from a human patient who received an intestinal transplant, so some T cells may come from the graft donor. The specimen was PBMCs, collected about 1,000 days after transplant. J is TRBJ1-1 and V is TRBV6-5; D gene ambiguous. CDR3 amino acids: CASSYGPNTEAFF. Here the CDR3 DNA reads TGTGCCAGCAGTTACGGGCCTAACACTGAAGCTTTCTTT.